These T cell receptor beta chains were read from a single sample in a study of shared clonotypes between healthy human individuals. This table comes from immunoSEQ multiplex PCR, and its TCRdb copy is limited to in-frame clones, with some not included. The table records 2,500,000 or so clones, around 90% of them present only once. Sequenced: naive CD4+ T cells from PBMCs. All receptors come from a man between 18 and 29 years old in good health. Some clones in this sample may be carry-over from other donors' samples. Each CDR3 is given with its conserved first and last residue. D genes are given only for firm matches.

D gene	V gene	J gene	CDR3 protein
.	TRBV18	TRBJ2-1	CASSPGVTYNEQFF
.	TRBV30	TRBJ2-4	CAWRALAKNIQYF
TRBD1	TRBV18	TRBJ1-4	CASSATQGAVEKLFF
.	TRBV7-9	TRBJ1-1	CASSFRQPGGTEAFF
.	TRBV11-2	TRBJ2-7	CASSLRDSYEQYF
.	TRBV5-1	TRBJ2-3	CASSKGDTDTQYF
.	TRBV6-1	TRBJ2-3	CASSEGLNTDTQYF
TRBD2	TRBV6-4	TRBJ2-5	CASTGLAGEETQYF
TRBD2	TRBV19	TRBJ2-3	CASSIRRELSDTQYF
TRBD1	TRBV5-1	TRBJ2-2	CASSGRGQESTGELFF
.	TRBV27	TRBJ1-1	CASSLSHGGAGAFF
TRBD2	TRBV9	TRBJ2-5	CASSVRISGSWETQYF
.	TRBV7-8	TRBJ1-5	CASSLEGLGQPQHF
TRBD2	TRBV29-1	TRBJ2-7	CSVFLLEAGRGSYEQYF
TRBD1	TRBV7-2	TRBJ2-4	CASSSSGTGLWIQYF
TRBD2	TRBV4-3	TRBJ2-1	CASSSGRAVSNEQFF
.	TRBV10-1	TRBJ2-1	CASSAPPNEQFF
.	TRBV6-1	TRBJ1-3	CASSELGTLYF
TRBD2	TRBV10-1	TRBJ2-5	CASRPWMGLAGGETQYF
.	TRBV6-1	TRBJ2-1	CASSDSGRHEQFF
.	TRBV5-1	TRBJ2-1	CASSLDFVQGEQFF
.	TRBV5-1	TRBJ2-7	CASTVGATGGEQYF
.	TRBV28	TRBJ1-2	CASSSGERSYGYTF
TRBD1	TRBV28	TRBJ2-7	CASSLGQAGEQYF
.	TRBV7-2	TRBJ2-1	CASSHPRDNEQFF
.	TRBV7-2	TRBJ2-1	CASSLAGGPYNEQFF
TRBD2	TRBV6-6	TRBJ2-2	CASSPGTGTMAGELFF
TRBD1	TRBV6-4	TRBJ2-1	CASSSGQGSYNEQFF
TRBD2	TRBV2	TRBJ2-2	CASTTSGPHTGELFF
.	TRBV29-1	TRBJ1-1	CSVASGAGEGMNTEAFF
.	TRBV11-1	TRBJ2-7	CASSAHRGGTYEQYF
TRBD2	TRBV29-1	TRBJ2-3	CSVPSGRLTDTQYF
.	TRBV5-1	TRBJ2-5	CASRGGIAETQYF
TRBD2	TRBV5-1	TRBJ2-3	CASSEGLVGTDTQYF
.	TRBV5-8	TRBJ2-7	CASSLPGTLIEQYF
TRBD1	TRBV7-6	TRBJ2-7	CASSHLDRGYEQYF
TRBD1	TRBV5-4	TRBJ1-3	CASRKTGGGGNTIYF
.	TRBV11-2	TRBJ2-5	CASSLETQYF
.	TRBV11-2	TRBJ2-5	CASSSGLMETQYF
.	TRBV19	TRBJ1-3	CASSIGLNGNTIYF
TRBD1	TRBV9	TRBJ1-6	CASSPGDRGGSPLHF